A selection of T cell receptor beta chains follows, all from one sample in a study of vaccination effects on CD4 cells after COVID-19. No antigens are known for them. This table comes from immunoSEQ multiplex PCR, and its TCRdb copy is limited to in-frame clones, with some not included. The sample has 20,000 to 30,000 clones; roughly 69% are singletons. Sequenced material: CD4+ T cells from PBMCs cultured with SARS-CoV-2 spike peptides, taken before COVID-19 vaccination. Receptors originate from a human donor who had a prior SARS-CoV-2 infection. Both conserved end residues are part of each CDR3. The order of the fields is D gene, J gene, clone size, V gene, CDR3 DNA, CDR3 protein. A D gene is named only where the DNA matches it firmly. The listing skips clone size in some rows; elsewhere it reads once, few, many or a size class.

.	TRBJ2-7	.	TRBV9	TGTGCCAGCAGCGCCGGGACTCACGCCTACGAGCAGTACTTC	CASSAGTHAYEQYF
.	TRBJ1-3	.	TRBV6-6	TGTGCCAGCAGTTACGCGACAGGCTCTGGAAACACCATATATTTT	CASSYATGSGNTIYF
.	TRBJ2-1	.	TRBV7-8	TGTGCCAGCAGCAGGAGCGGTGAGCAGTTCTTC	CASSRSGEQFF
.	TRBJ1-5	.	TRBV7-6	TGTGCCAGCAGCCCAAGTCCCAATAGCAATCAGCCCCAGCATTTT	CASSPSPNSNQPQHF
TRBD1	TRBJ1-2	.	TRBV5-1	TGCGCCAGCAGCTTGGGGGGGACAGCTAACTATGGCTACACCTTC	CASSLGGTANYGYTF
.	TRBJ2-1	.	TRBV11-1	TGTGCCAGCAGCCGACTGCTAGCGCGGGTTGAGCAGTTCTTC	CASSRLLARVEQFF
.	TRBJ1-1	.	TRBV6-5	TGTGCCAGCAGTAACTCCAGGGGAAGGATCACTTTCTTT	CASSNSRGRITFF
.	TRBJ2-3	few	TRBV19	TGTGCCAGTAGTATAGATAGAAGGTTGGAGGGGGATACGCAGTATTTT	CASSIDRRLEGDTQYF
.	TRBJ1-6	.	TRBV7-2	TGTGCCAGCAGCTTAGTGGAGTATTCACCCCTCCACTTT	CASSLVEYSPLHF
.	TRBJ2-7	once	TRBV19	TGTGCCAGTAGTATCCCCGGTGGGCAGGGCGGTTGGTCCTACGAGCAGTACTTC	CASSIPGGQGGWSYEQYF
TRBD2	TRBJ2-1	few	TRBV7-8	TGTGCCAGCTCGTCCGGCGGGGGGGCCGGGTCCTACAATGAGCAGTTCTTC	CASSSGGGAGSYNEQFF
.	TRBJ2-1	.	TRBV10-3	TGTGCCATCAAACAGAACGCCGGCGATGAGCAGTTCTTC	CAIKQNAGDEQFF
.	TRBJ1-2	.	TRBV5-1	TGCGCCAGCAGCTTTTCGGGAGATGGCTACACCTTC	CASSFSGDGYTF
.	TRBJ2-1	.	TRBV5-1	TGCGCCAGCAGCTTGTGGCAGGGGGGCAATGAGCAGTTCTTC	CASSLWQGGNEQFF
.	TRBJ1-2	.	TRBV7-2	TGTGCCAGCAGCTTGTTTGAGGGGACGGGTAACTATGGCTACACCTTC	CASSLFEGTGNYGYTF
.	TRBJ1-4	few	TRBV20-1	TGCAGTGCTAGTCAAGGGGGAAATGAAAAACTGTTTTTT	CSASQGGNEKLFF
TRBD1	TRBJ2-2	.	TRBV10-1	TGCGCCAGGCCAAACAGGGGCTCGTACACCGGGGAGCTGTTTTTT	CARPNRGSYTGELFF
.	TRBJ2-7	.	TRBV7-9	TGTGCCAGCAGCTTAGAGACCGGGACCCACTACGAGCAGTACTTC	CASSLETGTHYEQYF
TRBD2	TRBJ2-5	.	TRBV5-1	TGCGCCAGCAGCTTGGCTAGCGGTGGGCAAGAGACCCAGTACTTC	CASSLASGGQETQYF
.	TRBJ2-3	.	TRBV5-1	TGCGCCAGCAGCTTGTATCGGGACATGGCCACAGATACGCAGTATTTT	CASSLYRDMATDTQYF
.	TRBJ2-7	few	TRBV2	TGTGCCAGCAGTGAGGAAAGGGACGAGCAGTACTTC	CASSEERDEQYF
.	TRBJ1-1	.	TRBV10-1	TGCGCCAGCAAGGGACGCTCGGGGACTGAAGCTTTCTTT	CASKGRSGTEAFF
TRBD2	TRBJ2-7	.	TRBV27	TGTGCCAGCAGTTTATCCGGACTAGCGGGAGCCATGGAAGAGCAGTACTTC	CASSLSGLAGAMEEQYF
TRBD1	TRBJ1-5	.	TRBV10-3	TGTGCCATCAGTGGACAGGGTCGGAATCAGCCCCAGCATTTT	CAISGQGRNQPQHF
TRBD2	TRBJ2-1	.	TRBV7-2	TGTGCCAGCAGGGCTGGACTAGCGGGAGTCTATGAGCAGTTCTTC	CASRAGLAGVYEQFF
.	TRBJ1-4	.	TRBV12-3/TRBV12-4	TGTGCCAGCAGTTTAGCGCTGGGAGGGAGACTGTTTTTT	CASSLALGGRLFF
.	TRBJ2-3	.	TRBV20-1	TGCAGTGCTAGTGCCGGGAGCGCGGATACGCAGTATTTT	CSASAGSADTQYF
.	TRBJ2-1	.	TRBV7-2	TGTGCCAGCAGCGCCAGCATAGACAATGAGCAGTTCTTC	CASSASIDNEQFF
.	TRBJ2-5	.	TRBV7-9	TGTGCCAGCAGCTTAATGGGCAGCGGAGAGACCCAGTACTTC	CASSLMGSGETQYF
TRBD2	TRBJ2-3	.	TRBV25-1	TGTGCCAGCAGTGAACAACTAGCGGGGTACACAGATACGCAGTATTTT	CASSEQLAGYTDTQYF
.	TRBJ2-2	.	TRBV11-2	TGTGCCAGCAGCTTAGATGTCCGAGTTGACACCGGGGAGCTGTTTTTT	CASSLDVRVDTGELFF
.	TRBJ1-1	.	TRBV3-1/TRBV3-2	TGTGCCAGCAGCCAAATCTTTCTCACTGAAGCTTTCTTT	CASSQIFLTEAFF
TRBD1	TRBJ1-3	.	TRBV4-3	TGCGCCAGCAGCCAAGATCAGGACAGGAACACCATATATTTT	CASSQDQDRNTIYF
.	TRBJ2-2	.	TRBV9	TGTGCCAGCAGTCGGAGAGGGGAGCTGTTTTTT	CASSRRGELFF
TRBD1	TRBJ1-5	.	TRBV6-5	TGTGCCAGCAGGGACAGGCTTTATAGCAATCAGCCCCAGCATTTT	CASRDRLYSNQPQHF
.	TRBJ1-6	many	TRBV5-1	TGCGCCAGCAGCTTGTCCAGCGATTCACCCCTCCACTTT	CASSLSSDSPLHF
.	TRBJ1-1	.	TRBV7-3	TGTGCCAGCAGCTTGAGGATCGACACTGAAGCTTTCTTT	CASSLRIDTEAFF
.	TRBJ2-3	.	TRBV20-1	TGCAGTGCTAGTTTTTACGGGACAACAAGCACAGATACGCAGTATTTT	CSASFYGTTSTDTQYF
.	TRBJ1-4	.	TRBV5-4	TGTGCCAGCAGCTCTCAGGGTGGGCGCGAAAAACTGTTTTTT	CASSSQGGREKLFF
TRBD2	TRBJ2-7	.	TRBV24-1	TGTGCCACCAGTGATTGGGCAGGGACTAAATACGAGCAGTACTTC	CATSDWAGTKYEQYF
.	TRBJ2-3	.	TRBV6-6	TGTGCCAGCAGTTACCGGGACACCACAGATACGCAGTATTTT	CASSYRDTTDTQYF
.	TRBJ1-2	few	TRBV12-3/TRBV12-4	TGTGCCAGCAGTATGCTCGTTGGGGTGGGCTACACCTTC	CASSMLVGVGYTF
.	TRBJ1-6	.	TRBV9	TGTGCCAGCAGCGTAGCTCCCGATTCACCCCTCCACTTT	CASSVAPDSPLHF
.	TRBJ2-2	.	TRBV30	TGTGCCTGGGAAGTGGGGGGGGAGCTGTTTTTT	CAWEVGGELFF
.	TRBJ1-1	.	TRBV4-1	TGCGCCAGCAGCCTACAGATTCTTTCGACTGAAGCTTTCTTT	CASSLQILSTEAFF
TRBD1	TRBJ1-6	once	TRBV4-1	TGCGCCAGCAGCCTGGGAGGGGGCAATTCACCCCTCCACTTT	CASSLGGGNSPLHF
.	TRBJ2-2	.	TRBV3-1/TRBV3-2	TGTGCCAGCAGCCTCAAATACGGGGGCGACACCGGGGAGCTGTTTTTT	CASSLKYGGDTGELFF
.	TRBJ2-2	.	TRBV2	TGTGCCAGCAGGCGCACTTATAGGGCGGTCGACACCGGGGAGCTGTTTTTT	CASRRTYRAVDTGELFF
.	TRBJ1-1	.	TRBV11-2	TGTGCCAGCAGCTTATTTCGGGGAATGAACACTGAAGCTTTCTTT	CASSLFRGMNTEAFF
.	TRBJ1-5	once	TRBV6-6	TGTGCCAGCAGTTCGTCTGGGAGCAATCAGCCCCAGCATTTT	CASSSSGSNQPQHF
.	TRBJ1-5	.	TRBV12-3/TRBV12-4	TGTGCCAGCAGTTTAGCAGGGGATCAGCCCCAGCATTTT	CASSLAGDQPQHF
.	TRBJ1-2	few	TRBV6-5	TGTGCCAGCAGTTACGATTTTCAGGGGTATGGCTACACCTTC	CASSYDFQGYGYTF
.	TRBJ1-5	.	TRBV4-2	TGTGCCAGCAGCCAAGGTCCGGGTTTAAGTCAGCCCCAGCATTTT	CASSQGPGLSQPQHF
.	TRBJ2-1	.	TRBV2	TGTGCCAGCAGCTCCTTATTAGCCCATGAGCAGTTCTTC	CASSSLLAHEQFF
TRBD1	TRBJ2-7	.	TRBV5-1	TGCGCCAGCAGCCAAGGGACAGGGGAGGGAGAGCAGTACTTC	CASSQGTGEGEQYF
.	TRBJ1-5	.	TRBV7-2	TGTGCCAGCAGCTTAGTATGGGGGGCGAGCAATCAGCCCCAGCATTTT	CASSLVWGASNQPQHF
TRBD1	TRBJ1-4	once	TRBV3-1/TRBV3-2	TGTGCCAGCAGCCAAGCGTGGACAGGGGGTAATGAAAAACTGTTTTTT	CASSQAWTGGNEKLFF
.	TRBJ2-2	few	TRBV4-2	TGTGCCAGCAGCCAAGAAGGCAGGGACACCGGGGAGCTGTTTTTT	CASSQEGRDTGELFF
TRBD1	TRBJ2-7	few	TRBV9	TGTGCCAGCAGCGCCGGGACAGGGTGGCAGTACGAGCAGTACTTC	CASSAGTGWQYEQYF
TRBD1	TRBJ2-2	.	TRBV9	TGTGCCAGCAGTGGACAGGGGTCCACCGGGGAGCTGTTTTTT	CASSGQGSTGELFF